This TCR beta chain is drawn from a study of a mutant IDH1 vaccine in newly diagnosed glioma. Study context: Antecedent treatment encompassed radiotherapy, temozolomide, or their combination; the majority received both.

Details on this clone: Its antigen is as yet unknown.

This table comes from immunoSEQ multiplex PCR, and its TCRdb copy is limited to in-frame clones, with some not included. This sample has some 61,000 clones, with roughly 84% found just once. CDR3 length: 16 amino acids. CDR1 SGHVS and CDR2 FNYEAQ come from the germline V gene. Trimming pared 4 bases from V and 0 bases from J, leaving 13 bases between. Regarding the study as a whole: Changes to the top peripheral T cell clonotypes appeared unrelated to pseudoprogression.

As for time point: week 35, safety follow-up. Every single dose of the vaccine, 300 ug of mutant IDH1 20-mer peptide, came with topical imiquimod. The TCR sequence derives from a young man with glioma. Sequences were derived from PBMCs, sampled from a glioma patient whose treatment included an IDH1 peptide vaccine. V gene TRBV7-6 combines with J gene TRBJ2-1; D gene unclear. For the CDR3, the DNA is TGTGCCAGCAGCTCCCTACTTCATTCCTCCTACAATGAGCAGTTCTTC. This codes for CASSSLLHSSYNEQFF.